These 16 T cell receptor beta chains were all obtained from the same sample, sequenced in a study of cytomegalovirus exposure and HLA in healthy donors. PCR employed 60 Vbeta and 13 Jbeta primers. The repertoire was sequenced with immunoSEQ multiplex PCR; TCRdb's copy has only in-frame clones and lacks some. The sample shows approximately 72,000 clones, about four fifths of them seen only once. The source material was PBMCs. These TCRs come from a male donor in good health and CMV-seropositive.

The rearrangement links TRBV5-1 to TRBJ2-7, with TRBD2 as a possible D gene (5 bases). This CDR3 is 14 amino acids long. CDR1 is SGHRS, CDR2 YFSETQ, per germline. With 4 bases removed from V and 2 bases from J, the gap between germline ends came to 13 bases. The CDR3 sequence: CASSPSRDPYEQYF. CDR3 DNA: TGCGCCAGCAGCCCAAGTCGGGATCCCTACGAGCAGTACTTC.

The chain combines TRBV5-1 with TRBJ2-7, with TRBD2 matching 12 bases. V gave up 5 bases and J gave up 6 bases; unmatched junction bases: 6. Germline-derived CDR1 and CDR2 are SGHRS and YFSETQ. CDR3 length: 14 residues. The CDR3 DNA reads as TGCGCCAGCAGGACTAGCGGGAGTTTAGGCGAGCAGTACTTC. This translates into CASRTSGSLGEQYF.

The rearrangement uses TRBV6-6 and TRBJ1-4; a weak D match, TRBD1 (5 bases). Trimming pared 10 bases from V and 0 bases from J, leaving 6 bases between. Per germline, CDR1 MNHNY and CDR2 SVGAGI (reference sequence). The CDR3 is 12 amino acids. The CDR3 sequence is CATGATNEKLFF. The CDR3 coding sequence is TGTGCCACGGGGGCAACTAATGAAAAACTGTTTTTT.

This rearrangement joins TRBV10-2 to TRBJ2-5; the D gene is possibly TRBD2 (6 bases). Trimming took off 7 bases at V and 1 base at J, with 13 bases between the two ends. The CDR3 is 14 residues long. Germline V gene lookup returns CDR1 WSHSY and CDR2 SAAADI. The DNA for the CDR3 is TGCGCCAGCATGATAGCGGTCGCCCAAGAGACCCAGTACTTC. Its translation: CASMIAVAQETQYF.

The chain couples TRBV28 to TRBJ2-5, with 7 bases matching TRBD1. The V gene's germline CDR1 is MDHEN and CDR2 SYDVKM. The CDR3 runs to 14 residues. V was pared by 7 bases and J by 2 bases, with 7 bases of the junction left unmatched. This CDR3 is CASTETGRQETQYF. In DNA form, the CDR3 reads TGTGCCAGCACAGAGACAGGGCGGCAAGAGACCCAGTACTTC.

V gene TRBV7-2 combines with J gene TRBJ1-2; D is unresolved. CDR3 length: 14 amino acids. V gave up 5 bases and J gave up 0 bases, with 10 bases separating them. Germline CDR1 is SGHTA and CDR2 is FQGNSA. The CDR3 protein is CASSPNGANYGYTF. CDR3 nucleotide sequence: TGTGCCAGCAGCCCCAACGGAGCTAACTATGGCTACACCTTC.

The chain is built from TRBV20-1 and TRBJ2-1; D might be TRBD1 (5 bases). Germline CDR1 and CDR2: DFQATT and SNEGSKA (reference sequence). The CDR3 is 10 amino acids. Trimming stripped 2 bases from V and 9 bases from J, with 5 bases between. The CDR3: CSARRGEQFF. In DNA form, the CDR3 reads TGCAGTGCTAGAAGGGGTGAGCAGTTCTTC.

The chain links TRBV19 to TRBJ2-7; 10 nucleotides match TRBD2. V shed 7 bases, J shed 2 bases, and the junction held 14 bases outside the gene matches. The length of the CDR3 is 17 residues. The germline gives CDR1 LNHDA, CDR2 SQIVND (reference sequence). The CDR3 sequence: CASNGTSANTRPYEQYF. For the CDR3, the DNA is TGTGCCAGTAATGGGACTAGCGCGAATACCAGACCCTACGAGCAGTACTTC.

The V and J genes are TRBV7-9 and TRBJ1-4; D ambiguous. The CDR3 loop spans 16 amino acids. Germline CDR1 SEHNR, CDR2 FQNEAQ (reference sequence). The chain's CDR3 is CSGSQTGLVFSEKLFF. As DNA, the CDR3 is TGTTCCGGCTCTCAGACGGGTTTGGTGTTTAGTGAAAAACTGTTTTTT.

This clone has only a few counts. V usage is TRBV27 and J usage is TRBJ1-1; no clear D. Germline V gene lookup returns CDR1 MNHEY and CDR2 SMNVEV (reference sequence). This CDR3 has 13 amino acids. Between the trimmed V and J ends, which lost 1 base and 9 bases, there was a span of 12 bases. The CDR3 sequence is CASSLFLGRKAFF. CDR3 nucleotide sequence: TGTGCCAGCAGTTTATTTCTTGGGCGTAAAGCTTTCTTT.

The V call is TRBV9, the J call TRBJ1-2, with D possibly TRBD1 on 6 matching bases. Trimming removed 3 bases from V and 2 bases from J, with 20 bases in between. The CDR3 extends over 17 amino acids. Germline CDR1 and CDR2: SGDLS and YYNGEE. The CDR3 DNA sequence: TGTGCCAGCAGCGGGTGGGAGGGACACCAAGCGAACTATGGCTACACCTTC. It encodes CASSGWEGHQANYGYTF.

This chain links TRBV5-1 with TRBJ2-1; 11 nucleotides line up with TRBD1. J was trimmed by 6 bases and V by 4 bases; bases with no gene match: 21. The CDR3 has 20 residues. Germline V gene lookup returns CDR1 SGHRS and CDR2 YFSETQ. CDR3 amino acids: CASSGTDRGRDKYPLNEQFF. CDR3 bases: TGCGCCAGCAGCGGCACGGACAGGGGGCGCGATAAATATCCCCTCAATGAGCAGTTCTTC.

The chain employs TRBV4-1 and TRBJ2-3; weak D call: TRBD2 (6 bases). This CDR3 is built from 15 residues. CDR1 is MGHRA, CDR2 YSYEKL, per germline. Trimming removed 0 bases at V and 6 bases at J, with 13 bases between. The CDR3 bases are TGCGCCAGCAGCCAAGAAGACGGGAGTGGGGATACGCAGTATTTT. Translation: CASSQEDGSGDTQYF.

This sequence joins TRBV7-3 and TRBJ2-1; TRBD2 matches at 12 bases. CDR1 and CDR2 from the germline V gene are SGHTA and FQGTGA. This CDR3 has 15 residues. V shed 4 bases and J 6 bases; nucleotides not matched to a gene: 4. The chain's CDR3 is CASSSLAGGINEQFF. The DNA for the CDR3 is TGTGCCAGCAGCTCCCTAGCGGGGGGGATCAATGAGCAGTTCTTC.

The V and J genes are TRBV28 and TRBJ1-1; 11 nucleotides match TRBD1. V shed 6 bases and J 4 bases; nucleotides not matched to a gene: 10. Germline-derived CDR1 and CDR2 are MDHEN and SYDVKM. CDR3 length: 16 residues. As DNA, the CDR3 is TGTGCCAGCAGCCGGGGACAGGGGGTCTGGGTCACTGAAGCTTTCTTT. This gives the protein CASSRGQGVWVTEAFF.

For the CDR3, the DNA is TGTGCCATCAGGGAGGACAGTACCGGGGAGCTGTTTTTT. This translates into CAIREDSTGELFF. J is TRBJ2-2 and V is TRBV10-3, with D tentatively TRBD1 (6 bases). Germline V gene sequence: CDR1 ENHRY, CDR2 SYGVKD. CDR3 size: 13 residues. Deletions cut 6 bases from V and 5 bases from J, with 10 bases between.